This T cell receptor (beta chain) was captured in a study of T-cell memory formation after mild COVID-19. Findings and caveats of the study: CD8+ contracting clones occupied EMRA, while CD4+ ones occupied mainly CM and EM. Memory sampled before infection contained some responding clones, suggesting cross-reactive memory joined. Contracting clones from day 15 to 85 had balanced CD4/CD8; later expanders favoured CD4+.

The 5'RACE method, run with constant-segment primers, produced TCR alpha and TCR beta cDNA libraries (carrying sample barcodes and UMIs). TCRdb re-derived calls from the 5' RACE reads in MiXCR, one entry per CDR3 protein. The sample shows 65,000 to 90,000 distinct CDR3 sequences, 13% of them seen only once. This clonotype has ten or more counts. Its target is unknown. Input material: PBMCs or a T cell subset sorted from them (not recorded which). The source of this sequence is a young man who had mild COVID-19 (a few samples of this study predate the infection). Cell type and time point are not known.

CDR3 in amino acids: CASSPAYEQYF. For the CDR3, the DNA is TGTGCCAGCAGTCCCGCGTACGAGCAGTACTTC. This chain links TRBV6-2 or TRBV6-3 with TRBJ2-7; D unresolved. The CDR3 spans 11 residues. The ends were cut back, 5 bases at V and 4 bases at J, with 6 bases in the middle. Germline V gene sequence: CDR1 MNHEY, CDR2 SVGEGT.